These T cell receptor beta chains were read from a single sample in a study of T cell changes during pregnancy in multiple sclerosis. The method was immunoSEQ multiplex PCR; TCRdb's version includes in-frame clones alone and lacks a portion of them. The table includes approximately 110,000 clones, approximately 91% detected once. This sample comprised peripheral blood, obtained after pregnancy. The receptors here all came from a female donor with multiple sclerosis, enrolled in a pregnancy study. The CDR3 runs from the conserved cysteine through the conserved F or W.

J gene,V gene,CDR3 protein
TRBJ2-7,TRBV7-8,CASALYGSYEQYF
TRBJ1-2,TRBV5-1,CASSLIGGENGYTF
TRBJ2-7,TRBV7-9,CASSLGEAYEQYF
TRBJ2-2,TRBV15,CATRSGTKNTGELFF
TRBJ2-5,TRBV7-2,CASSLLLIAGGGQETQYF
TRBJ2-6,TRBV7-3,CASSPLLSGANVLTF
TRBJ1-2,TRBV6-6,CASTSQGRGYTF
TRBJ2-3,TRBV9,CASSASTDTQYF
TRBJ1-6,TRBV27,CASTKRDTQNSPLHF
TRBJ2-7,TRBV5-6,CASSLGSGEEYF
TRBJ2-6,TRBV7-2,CASSLGAGSGANVLTF
TRBJ1-2,TRBV19,CASSAGRGIVGYTF
TRBJ1-3,TRBV6-1,CASSEVPRTASGNTIYF
TRBJ1-4,TRBV5-1,CASSLVGGATNEKLFF
TRBJ1-6,TRBV18,CASATGGNSPLHF
TRBJ2-1,TRBV4-1,CASSQRLAGDSYNEQFF